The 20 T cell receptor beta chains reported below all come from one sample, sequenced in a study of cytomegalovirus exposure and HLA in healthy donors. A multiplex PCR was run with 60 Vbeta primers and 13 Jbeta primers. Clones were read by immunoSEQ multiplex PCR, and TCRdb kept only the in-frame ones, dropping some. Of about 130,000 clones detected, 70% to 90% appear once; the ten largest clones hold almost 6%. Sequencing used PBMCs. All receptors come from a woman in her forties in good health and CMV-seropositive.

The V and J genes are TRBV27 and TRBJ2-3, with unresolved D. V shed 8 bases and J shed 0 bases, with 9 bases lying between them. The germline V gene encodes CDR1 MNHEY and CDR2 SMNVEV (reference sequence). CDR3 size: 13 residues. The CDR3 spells CASRTSSTDTQYF. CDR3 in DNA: TGTGCCAGCCGAACCAGTAGCACAGATACGCAGTATTTT.

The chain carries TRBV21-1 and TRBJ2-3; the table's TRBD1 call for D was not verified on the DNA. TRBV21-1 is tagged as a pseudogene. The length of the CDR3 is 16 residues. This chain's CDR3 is CASSKNPTGAADTQYF. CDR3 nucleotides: TGTGCCAGCAGCAAAAACCCGACAGGGGCTGCAGATACGCAGTATTTT.

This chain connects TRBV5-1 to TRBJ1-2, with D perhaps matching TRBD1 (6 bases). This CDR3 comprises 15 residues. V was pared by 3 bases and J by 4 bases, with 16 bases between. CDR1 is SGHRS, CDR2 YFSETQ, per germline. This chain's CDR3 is CASSSYPGQLYGYTF. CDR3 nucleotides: TGCGCCAGCAGCTCCTACCCCGGACAGCTCTATGGCTACACCTTC.

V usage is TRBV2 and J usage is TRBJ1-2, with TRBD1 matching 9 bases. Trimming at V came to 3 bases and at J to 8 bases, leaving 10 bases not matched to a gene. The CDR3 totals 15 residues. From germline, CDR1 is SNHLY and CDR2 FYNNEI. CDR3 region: CASSDPGQGSRGYTF. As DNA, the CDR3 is TGTGCCAGCAGTGACCCGGGACAGGGAAGTCGAGGCTACACCTTC.

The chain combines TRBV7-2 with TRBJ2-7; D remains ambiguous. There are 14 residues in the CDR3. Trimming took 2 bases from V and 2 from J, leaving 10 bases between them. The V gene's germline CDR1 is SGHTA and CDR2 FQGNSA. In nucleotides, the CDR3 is TGTGCCAGCAGCTTAAATGTTTTAGCCTACGAGCAGTACTTC. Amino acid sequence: CASSLNVLAYEQYF.

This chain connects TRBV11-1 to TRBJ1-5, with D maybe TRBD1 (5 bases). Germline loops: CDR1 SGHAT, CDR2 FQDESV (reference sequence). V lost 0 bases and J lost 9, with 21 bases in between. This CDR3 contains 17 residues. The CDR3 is CASSLAPKAQDKRPQHF. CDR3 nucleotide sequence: TGTGCCAGCAGCTTAGCCCCCAAGGCACAGGACAAGAGGCCCCAGCATTTT.

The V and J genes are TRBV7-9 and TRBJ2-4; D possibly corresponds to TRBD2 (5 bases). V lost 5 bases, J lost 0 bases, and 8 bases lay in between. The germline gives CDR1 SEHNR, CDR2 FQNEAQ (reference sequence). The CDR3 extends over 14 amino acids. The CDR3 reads CASSRGLAKNIQYF. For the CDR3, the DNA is TGTGCCAGCAGCCGCGGACTAGCCAAAAACATTCAGTACTTC.

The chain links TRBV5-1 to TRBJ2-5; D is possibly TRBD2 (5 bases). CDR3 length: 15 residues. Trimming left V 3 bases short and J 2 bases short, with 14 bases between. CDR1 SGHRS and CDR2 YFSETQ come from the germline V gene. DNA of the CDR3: TGCGCCAGCAGCTCTTCTAGCCGGTCACAAGAGACCCAGTACTTC. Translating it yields CASSSSSRSQETQYF.

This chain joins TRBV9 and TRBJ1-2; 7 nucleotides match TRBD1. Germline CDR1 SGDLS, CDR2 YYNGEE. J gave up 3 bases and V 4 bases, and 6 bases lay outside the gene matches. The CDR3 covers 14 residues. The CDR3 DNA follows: TGTGCCAGCAGCCCTACCGACAGGGACTATGGCTACACCTTC. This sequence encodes CASSPTDRDYGYTF.

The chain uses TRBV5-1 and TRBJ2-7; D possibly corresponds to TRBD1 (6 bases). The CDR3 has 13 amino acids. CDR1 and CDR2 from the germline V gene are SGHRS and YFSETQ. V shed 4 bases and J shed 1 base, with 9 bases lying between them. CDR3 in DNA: TGCGCCAGCAGCGAGGGGGTGTCCTACGAGCAGTACTTC. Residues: CASSEGVSYEQYF.

CDR3: CASSQAGVETQYF. DNA of the CDR3: TGTGCCAGCAGTCAGGCGGGGGTGGAGACCCAGTACTTC. The J gene is TRBJ2-5, the V gene TRBV6-5, with TRBD2 identical over 7 bases. The CDR3 is made up of 13 amino acids. The V gene's germline CDR1 is MNHEY and CDR2 SVGAGI. The ends lost 5 bases at V and 5 bases at J; junction bases unmatched: 5.

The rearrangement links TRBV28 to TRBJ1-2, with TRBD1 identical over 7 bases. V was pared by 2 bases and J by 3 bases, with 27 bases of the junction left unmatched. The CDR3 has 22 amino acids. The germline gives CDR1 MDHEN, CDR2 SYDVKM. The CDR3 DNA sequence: TGTGCCAGCAGTTTACCCGTTGGGGCGATTCAGACAGGGAGTGTGGTGGACTATGGCTACACCTTC. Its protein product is CASSLPVGAIQTGSVVDYGYTF.

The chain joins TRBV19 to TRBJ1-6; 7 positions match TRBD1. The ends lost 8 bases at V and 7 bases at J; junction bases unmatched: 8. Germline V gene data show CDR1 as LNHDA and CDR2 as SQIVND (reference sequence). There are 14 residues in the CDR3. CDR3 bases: TGTGCCAGTGGTTTGACAGGGAAAAATTCACCCCTCCACTTT. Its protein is CASGLTGKNSPLHF.

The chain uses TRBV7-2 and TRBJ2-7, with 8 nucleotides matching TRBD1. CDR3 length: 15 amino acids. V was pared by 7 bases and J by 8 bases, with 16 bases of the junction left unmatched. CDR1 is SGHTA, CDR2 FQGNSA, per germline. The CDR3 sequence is CASTNQGTGHTKQYF. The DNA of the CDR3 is TGTGCCAGCACCAACCAAGGGACAGGCCATACGAAGCAGTACTTC.

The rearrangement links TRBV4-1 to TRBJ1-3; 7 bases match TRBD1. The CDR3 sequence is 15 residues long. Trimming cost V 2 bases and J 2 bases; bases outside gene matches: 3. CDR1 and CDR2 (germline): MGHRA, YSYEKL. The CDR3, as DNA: TGCGCCAGCAGCCAATGGACAGGTCCTGGAAACACCATATATTTT. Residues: CASSQWTGPGNTIYF.

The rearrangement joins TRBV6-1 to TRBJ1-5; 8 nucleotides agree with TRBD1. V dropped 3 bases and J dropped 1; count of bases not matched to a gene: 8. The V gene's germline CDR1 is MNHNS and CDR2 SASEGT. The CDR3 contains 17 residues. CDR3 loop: CASSEAPDRASNQPQHF. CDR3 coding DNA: TGTGCCAGCAGTGAGGCTCCGGACAGGGCAAGCAATCAGCCCCAGCATTTT.

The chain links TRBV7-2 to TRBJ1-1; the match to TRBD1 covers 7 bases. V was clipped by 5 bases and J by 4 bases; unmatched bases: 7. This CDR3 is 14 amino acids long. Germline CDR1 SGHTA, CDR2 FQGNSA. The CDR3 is CASSVTGMSTEAFF. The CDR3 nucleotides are TGTGCCAGCAGCGTGACAGGGATGAGCACTGAAGCTTTCTTT. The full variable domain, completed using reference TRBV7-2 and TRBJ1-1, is GAGVSQSPSNKVTEKGKDVELRCDPISGHTALYWYRQSLGQGLEFLIYFQGNSAPDKSGLPSDRFSAERTGGSVSTLTIQRTQQEDSAVYLCASSVTGMSTEAFFGQGTRLTVV.

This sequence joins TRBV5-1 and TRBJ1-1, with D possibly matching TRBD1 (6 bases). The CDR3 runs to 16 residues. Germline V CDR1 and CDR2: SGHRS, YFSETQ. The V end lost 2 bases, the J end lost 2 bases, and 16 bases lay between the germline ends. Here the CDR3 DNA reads TGCGCCAGCAGCTTCAGAGGGGGAACGGGAAACACTGAAGCTTTCTTT. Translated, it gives CASSFRGGTGNTEAFF.

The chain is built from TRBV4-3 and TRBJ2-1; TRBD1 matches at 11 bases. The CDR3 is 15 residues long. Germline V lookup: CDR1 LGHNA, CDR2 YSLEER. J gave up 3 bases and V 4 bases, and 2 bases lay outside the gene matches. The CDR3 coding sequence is TGCGCCAGCAGCCTCGGGACAGGGGGCTACAATGAGCAGTTCTTC. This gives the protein CASSLGTGGYNEQFF.

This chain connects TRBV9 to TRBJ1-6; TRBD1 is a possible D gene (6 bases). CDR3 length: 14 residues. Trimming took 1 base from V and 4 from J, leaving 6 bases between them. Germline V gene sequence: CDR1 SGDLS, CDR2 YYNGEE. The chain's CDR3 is CASSVTGYNSPLHF. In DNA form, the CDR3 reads TGTGCCAGCAGCGTAACAGGGTATAATTCACCCCTCCACTTT.